This T cell receptor (beta chain) was found in a study of resident and recirculating memory T cells in vitiligo. About the study: No cells were sorted; samples were homogenized just before genomic DNA extraction.

No patient showed confetti depigmentation, a clinical sign of active disease. The study, taken as a whole, reports: Clonality differed among vitiligo lesions, with no unique dominant clone.

Libraries were prepared by immunoSEQ multiplex PCR; TCRdb keeps only in-frame clonotypes and omits some of them. This sample has 40,000 to 50,000 clones, with around 90% found just once. The CDR3 runs to 15 residues. Germline CDR1 SNHLY, CDR2 FYNNEI. V was clipped by 4 bases and J by 1 base; unmatched bases: 1. With regard to this clone: Its matching antigen is unknown.

The chain employs TRBV2 and TRBJ2-4, with 10 bases matching TRBD2. Sample: blood. The clonotype comes from a male donor with vitiligo. CDR3 amino acids: CASSGSGGAKNIQYF. The CDR3 bases are TGTGCCAGCAGTGGTAGCGGGGGGGCCAAAAACATTCAGTACTTC.